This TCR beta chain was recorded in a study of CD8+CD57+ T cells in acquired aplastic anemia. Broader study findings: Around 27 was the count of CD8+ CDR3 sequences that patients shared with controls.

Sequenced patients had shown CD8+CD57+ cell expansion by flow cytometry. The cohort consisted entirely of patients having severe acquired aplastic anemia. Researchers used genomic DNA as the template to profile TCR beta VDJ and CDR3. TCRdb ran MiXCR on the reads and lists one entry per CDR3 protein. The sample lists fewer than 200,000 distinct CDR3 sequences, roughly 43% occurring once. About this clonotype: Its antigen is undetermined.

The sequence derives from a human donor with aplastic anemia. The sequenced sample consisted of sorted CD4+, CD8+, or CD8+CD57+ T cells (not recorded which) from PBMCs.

DNA for the CDR3: TGTGCCAGCAGCTCACAGCTCACGACAGGGGAAGAGCAGTACTTC. It translates to CASSSQLTTGEEQYF. The V call is TRBV14, the J call TRBJ2-7; TRBD1 matches at 8 bases. The V gene's germline CDR1 is SGHDN and CDR2 FVKESK. The CDR3 runs 15 residues. With 5 bases clipped from V and 7 bases from J, the junction kept 13 bases outside the gene matches.